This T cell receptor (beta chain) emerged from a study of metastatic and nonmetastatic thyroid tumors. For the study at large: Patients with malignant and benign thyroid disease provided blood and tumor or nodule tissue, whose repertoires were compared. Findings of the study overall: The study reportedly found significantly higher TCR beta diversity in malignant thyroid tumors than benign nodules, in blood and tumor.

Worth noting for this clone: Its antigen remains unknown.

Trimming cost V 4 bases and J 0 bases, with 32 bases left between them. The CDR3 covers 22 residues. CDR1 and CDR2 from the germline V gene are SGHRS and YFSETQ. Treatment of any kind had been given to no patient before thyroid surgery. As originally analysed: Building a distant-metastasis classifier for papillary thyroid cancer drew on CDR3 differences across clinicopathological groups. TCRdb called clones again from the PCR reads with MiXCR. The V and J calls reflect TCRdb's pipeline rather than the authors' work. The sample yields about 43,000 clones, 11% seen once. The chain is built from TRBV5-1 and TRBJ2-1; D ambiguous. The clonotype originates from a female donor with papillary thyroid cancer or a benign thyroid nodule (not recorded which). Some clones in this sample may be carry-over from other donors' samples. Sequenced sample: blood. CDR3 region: CASSPAILGRTLASSSYNEQFF. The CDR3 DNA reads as TGCGCCAGCAGCCCAGCTATCTTAGGGCGTACCCTCGCATCAAGCTCCTACAATGAGCAGTTCTTC.